This TCR beta chain was captured in a study of blood T cell repertoires in COVID-19. In germline, CDR1 is MRHNA, CDR2 SNTAGT. This CDR3 is built from 14 residues. Unmatched junction bases numbered 5, after V lost 7 bases and J lost 0 bases. Sequenced by immunoSEQ multiplex PCR; TCRdb stores in-frame clones only, minus some. Counted here are 81,000 or so clones, approximately 89% occurring once; the ten biggest clones make up roughly 12%. The genes are TRBV6-4 and TRBJ1-1, with 7 bases that match TRBD1. Sequenced material: peripheral blood. The TCR was taken from an older man with active or convalescent COVID-19. The CDR3 coding sequence is TGTGCCAGCAAGGCGGGACAGATGAACACTGAAGCTTTCTTT. Its translation is CASKAGQMNTEAFF.